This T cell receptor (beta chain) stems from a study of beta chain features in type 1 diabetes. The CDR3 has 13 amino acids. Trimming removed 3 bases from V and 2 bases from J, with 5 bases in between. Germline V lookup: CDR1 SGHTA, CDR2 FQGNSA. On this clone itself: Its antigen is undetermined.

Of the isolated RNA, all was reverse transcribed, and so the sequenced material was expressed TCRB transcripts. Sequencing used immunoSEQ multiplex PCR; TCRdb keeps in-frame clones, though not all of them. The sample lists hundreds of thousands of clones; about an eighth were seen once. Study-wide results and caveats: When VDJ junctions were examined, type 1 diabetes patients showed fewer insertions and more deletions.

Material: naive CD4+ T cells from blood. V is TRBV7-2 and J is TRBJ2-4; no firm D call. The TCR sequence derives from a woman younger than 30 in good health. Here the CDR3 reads CASSFLTKNIQYF. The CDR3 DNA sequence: TGTGCCAGCAGCTTCCTAACCAAAAACATTCAGTACTTC.